Below are 22 T cell receptor beta chains sequenced from a single sample in a study of cytomegalovirus exposure and HLA in healthy donors. The PCR contained 60 Vbeta and 13 Jbeta primers. Only in-frame clones appear in the TCRdb table, and some are missing; sequencing was by immunoSEQ multiplex PCR. There are approximately 150,000 clones in the sample; almost 85% occur only once, and around 0.97% lies in the top ten. The sequenced material came from PBMCs. Receptors were obtained from a man between 25 and 39 years old in good health and CMV-seronegative.

CDR3 sequence reads: CASSLGQGARSSTEAFF. The CDR3 DNA reads as TGCGCCAGCAGCTTGGGGCAGGGGGCGCGGTCTAGCACTGAAGCTTTCTTT. The genes are TRBV5-1 and TRBJ1-1; 8 positions agree with TRBD1. V shed 0 bases and J 4 bases; nucleotides not matched to a gene: 11. Looked up from germline, CDR1 is SGHRS and CDR2 is YFSETQ. There are 17 residues in the CDR3.

This clone was observed a handful of times. J is TRBJ2-1 and V is TRBV6-5, with TRBD2 matching over 10 bases. The CDR3 is 15 residues long. With 0 bases clipped from V and 9 bases from J, the junction kept 5 bases outside the gene matches. Germline CDR1 MNHEY, CDR2 SVGAGI. In DNA form, the CDR3 reads TGTGCCAGCAGTTACTCAGCGGGAGGGGCCAGTGAGCAGTTCTTC. This translates into CASSYSAGGASEQFF.

The rearrangement links TRBV15 to TRBJ2-5; 8 bases match TRBD2. The germline V gene encodes CDR1 LNHNV and CDR2 YYDKDF (reference sequence). This CDR3 spans 16 amino acids. Trimming cost V 5 bases and J 5 bases; bases outside gene matches: 13. The CDR3 spells CATSRVPGRVGETQYF. CDR3 in DNA: TGTGCCACCAGCCGCGTTCCCGGGAGGGTGGGGGAGACCCAGTACTTC. The entire variable domain, with the rest obtained from reference TRBV15 and TRBJ2-5, is as follows: DAMVIQNPRYQVTQFGKPVTLSCSQTLNHNVMYWYQQKSSQAPKLLFHYYDKDFNNEADTPDNFQSRRPNTSFCFLDIRSPGLGDTAMYLCATSRVPGRVGETQYFGPGTRLLVL.

The V gene is TRBV23-1, the J gene TRBJ2-3, with 8 bases lining up with TRBD1. TRBV23-1 is an ORF, with its function uncertain. Losses at the gene ends were 6 bases for V and 6 bases for J; bases not matched to a gene: 8. The CDR3 sequence is 14 residues long. CDR3 sequence reads: CASSPKDREDTQYF. The CDR3 DNA reads as TGCGCCAGCAGCCCAAAGGACAGGGAGGATACGCAGTATTTT.

This chain connects TRBV19 to TRBJ1-5, with 7 positions matching TRBD1. Trimming at V came to 5 bases and at J to 4 bases, leaving 5 bases not matched to a gene. CDR1 is LNHDA, CDR2 SQIVND, per germline (reference sequence). CDR3 length: 14 amino acids. The chain's CDR3 is CASSRDRINQPQHF. The CDR3 nucleotides read TGTGCCAGTAGTCGGGACAGAATTAATCAGCCCCAGCATTTT.

The chain employs TRBV28 and TRBJ1-1; D ambiguous. The CDR3 loop spans 12 amino acids. Germline-derived CDR1 and CDR2 are MDHEN and SYDVKM. V was pared by 2 bases and J by 4 bases, with 5 bases between. The CDR3 DNA sequence: TGTGCCAGCAGTTTAAGCCCCACTGAAGCTTTCTTT. It specifies CASSLSPTEAFF.

This clone appeared a single time. The chain links TRBV29-1 to TRBJ1-1, with TRBD1 as a possible D gene (6 bases). Trimming took 3 bases from V and 3 from J, leaving 11 bases between them. The CDR3 has 13 residues. Germline CDR1 and CDR2: SQVTM and ANQGSEA. CDR3 coding DNA: TGCAGCGTTGAGAAGGACAGCTACACTGAAGCTTTCTTT. This translates into CSVEKDSYTEAFF.

V is TRBV6-5 and J is TRBJ2-7; TRBD1 might be the D (5 bases). The CDR3 contains 14 residues. Germline loops: CDR1 MNHEY, CDR2 SVGAGI. Trimming cost V 2 bases and J 6 bases, with 14 bases left between them. The CDR3 spells CASSYRPGIGEQYF. CDR3 DNA: TGTGCCAGCAGTTACCGTCCAGGGATCGGCGAGCAGTACTTC.

J is TRBJ2-7 and V is TRBV6-5; TRBD1 matches 10 bases. The CDR3 runs 15 residues. CDR1 and CDR2 from the germline V gene are MNHEY and SVGAGI. V trimming: 4 bases; J trimming: 7 bases; junction bases outside the gene matches: 10. The CDR3 loop is CASSWLGQGLREQYF. The CDR3, as DNA: TGTGCCAGCAGTTGGTTGGGACAGGGGTTGAGGGAGCAGTACTTC.

V gene TRBV5-4 combines with J gene TRBJ2-7; tentatively, D is TRBD2 (6 bases). This CDR3 has 15 amino acids. The V end was cut by 4 bases, the J end by 2 bases, with 16 bases between. Germline V gene sequence: CDR1 SGHNT, CDR2 YYREEE (reference sequence). CDR3: CASSPQGRITYEQYF. CDR3 DNA: TGTGCCAGCAGCCCCCAAGGGAGGATAACCTACGAGCAGTACTTC. Looking up the rest from reference TRBV5-4 and TRBJ2-7 gives the full variable domain: ETGVTQSPTHLIKTRGQQVTLRCSSQSGHNTVSWYQQALGQGPQFIFQYYREEENGRGNFPPRFSGLQFPNYSSELNVNALELDDSALYLCASSPQGRITYEQYFGPGTRLTVT.

Only a few counts were recorded for this clone. The CDR3: CASSSGGWDIQYF. DNA of the CDR3: TGTGCCAGCAGTAGCGGGGGGTGGGACATTCAGTACTTC. The chain recombines TRBV25-1 with TRBJ2-4, with 9 nucleotides matching TRBD2. CDR3 length equals 13 residues. Germline trimming cut 5 bases from V and 8 bases from J; bases unmatched to any gene: 4. Germline CDR1 MGHDK, CDR2 SYGVNS.

The J gene is TRBJ2-7, the V gene TRBV19, with TRBD1 matching over 8 bases. The CDR3 consists of 17 residues. The germline V gene encodes CDR1 LNHDA and CDR2 SQIVND (reference sequence). The V and J ends lost 1 base and 3 bases, in that order; junction bases with no gene match: 11. The CDR3 loop is CASSIGAGGTTNYEQYF. CDR3 bases: TGTGCCAGTAGTATAGGAGCAGGGGGCACCACCAACTACGAGCAGTACTTC.

Comment on this clone: Other DNA sequences in this sample translate to the same CDR3. The chain links TRBV30 to TRBJ1-1; D is undetermined. The CDR3 spans 12 residues. Trimming shortened V by 2 bases and J by 1 base, and 5 bases separated the two germline ends. Germline CDR1 and CDR2: GTSNPN and SVGIG (reference sequence). The CDR3 sequence: CAWSPRNTEAFF. DNA for the CDR3: TGTGCCTGGAGTCCTCGGAACACTGAAGCTTTCTTT.

The J gene is TRBJ2-7, the V gene TRBV19; D is perhaps TRBD2 (6 bases). The CDR3 has 16 amino acids. The V gene lost 3 bases and the J gene lost 2 bases, with 17 bases spanning the gap. Germline lookup yields CDR1 LNHDA and CDR2 SQIVND (reference sequence). CDR3 loop: CASSMGTSRDTYEQYF. The CDR3 DNA sequence: TGTGCCAGTAGTATGGGTACTAGCCGAGACACCTACGAGCAGTACTTC.

The genes are TRBV28 and TRBJ1-3, with 8 bases matching TRBD1. The CDR3 length is 16 residues. CDR1 and CDR2 (germline): MDHEN, SYDVKM. Trimming removed 1 base from V and 0 bases from J; junction bases left unmatched: 2. In DNA form, the CDR3 reads TGTGCCAGCAGTTTATACCAGGGGGCCTCTGGAAACACCATATATTTT. It encodes CASSLYQGASGNTIYF.

The chain recombines TRBV5-1 with TRBJ1-4; unclear D gene. The germline gives CDR1 SGHRS, CDR2 YFSETQ. V shed 7 bases and J shed 4 bases, with 11 bases lying between them. The CDR3 length is 13 residues. The CDR3 protein is CASSRRSNEKLFF. In nucleotides, the CDR3 is TGCGCCAGCTCCAGGAGGAGTAATGAAAAACTGTTTTTT.

This clone was counted only a few times. J is TRBJ2-5 and V is TRBV10-3, with TRBD1 as a possible D gene (6 bases). The CDR3 covers 14 residues. Trimming removed 6 bases at V and 2 bases at J, with 13 bases between. CDR1 is ENHRY and CDR2 is SYGVKD in the germline V gene. The CDR3 loop is CAIRGYRDQETQYF. Written as DNA, the CDR3 is TGTGCCATCAGGGGATACAGGGATCAAGAGACCCAGTACTTC.

The gene calls are TRBV28 and TRBJ2-7, with D tentatively TRBD1 (6 bases). V lost 1 base, J lost 4 bases, and 14 bases lay in between. The CDR3 extends over 15 amino acids. Germline V gene data show CDR1 as MDHEN and CDR2 as SYDVKM. The chain's CDR3 is CASSLLQGLVYEQYF. Written as DNA, the CDR3 is TGTGCCAGCAGTTTATTGCAGGGGCTGGTTTACGAGCAGTACTTC.

V gene TRBV7-8 combines with J gene TRBJ2-6, with D possibly matching TRBD2 (6 bases). The V gene lost 1 base and the J gene lost 0 bases, with 13 bases spanning the gap. The CDR3 is 18 residues long. CDR1 and CDR2 (germline): SGHVS, FQNEAQ. The CDR3 DNA sequence: TGTGCCAGCAGCTTAGTGGGCGGGGCATTCTCTGGGGCCAACGTCCTGACTTTC. As protein: CASSLVGGAFSGANVLTF.

V gene TRBV9 combines with J gene TRBJ1-2; 7 bases align to TRBD1. The trim removed 4 bases at V and 7 bases at J, leaving 7 bases unmatched. This CDR3 has 13 residues. Germline loops: CDR1 SGDLS, CDR2 YYNGEE. The CDR3: CASSPLNRGGYTF. The DNA of the CDR3 is TGTGCCAGCAGCCCCCTCAACAGGGGTGGCTACACCTTC.

V usage is TRBV7-2 and J usage is TRBJ2-3; TRBD2 matches at 11 bases. Germline lookup yields CDR1 SGHTA and CDR2 FQGNSA. The CDR3 has 17 amino acids. V shed 4 bases, J shed 2 bases, and the junction held 8 bases outside the gene matches. In nucleotides, the CDR3 is TGTGCCAGCAGCTCCACGACTAGCGGGATTTCCACAGATACGCAGTATTTT. Amino acid sequence: CASSSTTSGISTDTQYF. Full variable domain (remainder filled in from reference TRBV7-2 and TRBJ2-3): GAGVSQSPSNKVTEKGKDVELRCDPISGHTALYWYRQSLGQGLEFLIYFQGNSAPDKSGLPSDRFSAERTGGSVSTLTIQRTQQEDSAVYLCASSSTTSGISTDTQYFGPGTRLTVL.

For this clone: The sample carries other DNA sequences with the same CDR3. V usage is TRBV2 and J usage is TRBJ1-1, with D perhaps matching TRBD1 (5 bases). The CDR3 length is 13 residues. The V gene lost 2 bases and the J gene lost 2 bases, with 6 bases spanning the gap. Germline CDR1 SNHLY, CDR2 FYNNEI. CDR3 residues: CASSEQGNTEAFF. CDR3 sequence (DNA): TGTGCCAGCAGTGAACAGGGCAACACTGAAGCTTTCTTT.